This T cell receptor beta chain was recovered during a study of T cells in women clearing cervical HPV infection. As regards this clone: The antigen remains unidentified. The read terminates 3 residues before the CDR3 end, so the remaining end is supplied by the germline J gene.

V lost 5 bases to trimming and J lost 1 base, with 8 bases between them. The CDR3 is 13 residues long. Germline V lookup: CDR1 SEHNR, CDR2 FQNEAQ (reference sequence). Generated by immunoSEQ multiplex PCR, the TCRdb table keeps only in-frame clones and is missing some. The specimen's table records around 38,000 clones. Regarding the study as a whole: It is unknown whether associations predate infection; no effector/memory or HPV-specific sorting.

What was sequenced was blood buffy coat. The origin of this receptor is a woman between 18 and 70 years old with a cervical HPV16 infection that either progressed to CIN3+ or cleared (not recorded which). V and J are TRBV7-9 and TRBJ1-1; weak D call: TRBD1 (6 bases). The CDR3 loop reads CASSRTENTEAFF. The covered CDR3 bases are TGTGCCAGCAGCCGGACAGAGAACACTGAA.